The clone carrying this TCR beta chain was seen only once. The CDR3 is 16 amino acids. V gave up 2 bases and J gave up 2 bases, with 11 bases separating them. Per germline, CDR1 SGHDT and CDR2 YYEEEE. This entry comes from a study of blood T cell repertoires in COVID-19. Study details: There were acute and convalescent COVID-19 samples, and they came from the United States, Italy and Spain. Nucleic acid was either cDNA or gDNA, and it came from T cells, B-cell-depleted T cells, or PBMCs.

Per the study methods: Reference gene primer amplification in the assay estimated nucleated cell counts. Clones were read by immunoSEQ multiplex PCR, and TCRdb kept only the in-frame ones, dropping some. V, J and clone size derive from that table, while D and trimming were established from the DNA sequence. The sample lists roughly 100,000 clones, around 90% occurring once. The chain couples TRBV5-6 to TRBJ2-6; possibly TRBD1 for D (5 bases). This TCR came from a woman of 80 years or more in a cohort sampled during active COVID-19. Sequenced sample: peripheral blood. CDR3: CASSFWSGTGANVLTF. The CDR3, as DNA: TGTGCCAGCAGCTTTTGGTCAGGGACTGGGGCCAACGTCCTGACTTTC.